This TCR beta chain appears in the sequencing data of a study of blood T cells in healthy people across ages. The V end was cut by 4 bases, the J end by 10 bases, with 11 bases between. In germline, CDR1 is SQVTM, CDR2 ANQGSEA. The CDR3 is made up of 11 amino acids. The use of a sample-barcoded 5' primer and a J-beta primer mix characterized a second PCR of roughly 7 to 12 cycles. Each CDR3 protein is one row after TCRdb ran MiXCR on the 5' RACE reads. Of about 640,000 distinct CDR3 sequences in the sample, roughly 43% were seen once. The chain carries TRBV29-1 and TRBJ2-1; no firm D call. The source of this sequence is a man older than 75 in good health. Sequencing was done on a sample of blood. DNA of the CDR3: TGCAGCGTTGGAGGTGGCGGCGAGCAGTTCTTC. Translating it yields CSVGGGGEQFF.